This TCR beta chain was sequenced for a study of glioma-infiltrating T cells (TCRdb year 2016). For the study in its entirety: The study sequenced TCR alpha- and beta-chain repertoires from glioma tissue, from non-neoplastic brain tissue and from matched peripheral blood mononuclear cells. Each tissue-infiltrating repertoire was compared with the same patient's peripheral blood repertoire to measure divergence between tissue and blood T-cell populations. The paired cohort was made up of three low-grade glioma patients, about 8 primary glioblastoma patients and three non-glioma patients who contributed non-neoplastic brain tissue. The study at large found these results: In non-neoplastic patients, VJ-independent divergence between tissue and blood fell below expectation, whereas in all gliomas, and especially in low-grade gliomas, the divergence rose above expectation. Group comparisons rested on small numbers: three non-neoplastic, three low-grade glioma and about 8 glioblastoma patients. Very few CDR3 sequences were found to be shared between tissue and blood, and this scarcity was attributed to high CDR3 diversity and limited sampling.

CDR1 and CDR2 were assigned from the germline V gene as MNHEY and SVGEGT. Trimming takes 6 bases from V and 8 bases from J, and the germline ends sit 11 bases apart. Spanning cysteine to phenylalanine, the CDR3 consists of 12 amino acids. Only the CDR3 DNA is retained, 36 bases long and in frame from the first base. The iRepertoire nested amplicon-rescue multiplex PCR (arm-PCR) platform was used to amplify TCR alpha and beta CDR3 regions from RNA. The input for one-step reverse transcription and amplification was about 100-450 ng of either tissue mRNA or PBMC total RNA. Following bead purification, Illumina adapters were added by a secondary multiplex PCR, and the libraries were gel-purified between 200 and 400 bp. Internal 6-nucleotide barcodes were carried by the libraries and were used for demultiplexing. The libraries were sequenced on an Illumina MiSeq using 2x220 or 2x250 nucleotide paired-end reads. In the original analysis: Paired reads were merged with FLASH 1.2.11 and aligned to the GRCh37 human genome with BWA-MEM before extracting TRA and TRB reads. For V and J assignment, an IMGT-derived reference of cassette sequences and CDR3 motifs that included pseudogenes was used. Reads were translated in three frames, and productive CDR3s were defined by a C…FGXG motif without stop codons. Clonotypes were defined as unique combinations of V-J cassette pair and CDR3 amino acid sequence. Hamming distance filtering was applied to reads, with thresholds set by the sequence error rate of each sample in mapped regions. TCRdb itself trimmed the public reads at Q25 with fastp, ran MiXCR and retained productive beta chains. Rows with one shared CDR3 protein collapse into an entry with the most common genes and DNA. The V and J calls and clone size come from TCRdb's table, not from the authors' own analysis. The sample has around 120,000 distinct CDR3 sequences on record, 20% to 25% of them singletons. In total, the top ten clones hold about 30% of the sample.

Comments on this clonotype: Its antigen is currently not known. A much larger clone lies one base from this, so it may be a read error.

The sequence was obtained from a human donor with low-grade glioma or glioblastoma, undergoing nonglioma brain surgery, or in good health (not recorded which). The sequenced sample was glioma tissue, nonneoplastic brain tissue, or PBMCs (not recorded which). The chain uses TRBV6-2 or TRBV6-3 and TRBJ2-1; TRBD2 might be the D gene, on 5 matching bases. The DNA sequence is TGTGCCAGCAGCGGACTCCCGGATGAGCAGTTCTTC. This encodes CASSGLPDEQFF.